One TCR beta chain is described in this entry. Germline lookup yields CDR1 MDHEN and CDR2 SYDVKM. This CDR3 comprises 16 residues. Trimming removed 5 bases from V and 0 bases from J, with 16 bases in between. Per the original methods: For nucleated cells, counts were estimated from reference gene primer amplification. Method: immunoSEQ multiplex PCR; TCRdb's copy keeps in-frame clones and lacks some. The V and J calls and the clone size are those of that table, but D and trimming were determined from the DNA. This sample has 240,000 or so clones, with more than 85% found just once. Ages ranged from roughly 18 to 100 years, with residence in around 24 US areas. Recovered status in Cohort 3 required two negative PCRs, clearance, or symptom resolution. The data were taken from a study of blood T cell repertoires in COVID-19. Across the study: The cDNA or gDNA used as material had been derived from T cells, B-cell-depleted T cells, or PBMCs.

This rearrangement joins TRBV28 to TRBJ1-2, with TRBD1 as a possible D gene (6 bases). The origin of this receptor is a man aged 40-49 years who had recovered from COVID-19. Sequencing used PBMCs or T cells enriched from blood (not recorded which). CDR3: CASSPLQGLTNYGYTF. DNA for the CDR3: TGTGCCAGCAGTCCGCTACAGGGCCTGACTAACTATGGCTACACCTTC.